The clone carrying this T cell receptor beta chain was recorded at least ten times. As yet, its antigen is unknown. The sample comes from a study of early T cells in non-severe SARS-CoV-2 infection. Overall study: Whole-blood bulk RNA, unsorted, was sequenced, and chains were unpaired. Study-level results: Using VDJdb, the matching emphasized anti-spike CD8 responses while missing private and CD4 specificities.

Unique molecular identifiers were attached to individual cDNA molecules. Via MiXCR, TCRdb re-called the 5' RACE reads, giving one row per CDR3 protein. The sample shows about 81,000 distinct CDR3 sequences, about 6.5% of them seen only once. V lost 4 bases to trimming and J lost 4 bases, with 16 bases between them. This CDR3 comprises 15 residues. The sample comprised whole blood. The gene calls are TRBV12-3 or TRBV12-4 and TRBJ1-1, with unresolved D. The receptor was isolated from an adult who was a healthcare worker with PCR-confirmed SARS-CoV-2 infection or an uninfected control (not recorded which). CDR3: CASSSDPGWGTEAFF. The DNA of the CDR3 is TGTGCCAGCAGTTCCGATCCTGGCTGGGGCACTGAAGCTTTCTTT.